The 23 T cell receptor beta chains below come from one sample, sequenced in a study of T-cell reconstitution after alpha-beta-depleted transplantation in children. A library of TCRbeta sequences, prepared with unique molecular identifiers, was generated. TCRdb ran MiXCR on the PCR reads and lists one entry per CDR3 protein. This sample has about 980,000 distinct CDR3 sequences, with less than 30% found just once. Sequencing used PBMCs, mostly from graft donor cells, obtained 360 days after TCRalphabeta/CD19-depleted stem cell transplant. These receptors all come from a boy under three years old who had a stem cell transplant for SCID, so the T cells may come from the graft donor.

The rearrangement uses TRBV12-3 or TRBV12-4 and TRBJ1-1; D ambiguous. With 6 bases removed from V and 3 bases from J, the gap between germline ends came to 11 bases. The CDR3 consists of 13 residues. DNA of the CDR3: TGTGCCAGCAGCCACCTAAGGGACACTGAAGCTTTCTTT. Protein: CASSHLRDTEAFF.

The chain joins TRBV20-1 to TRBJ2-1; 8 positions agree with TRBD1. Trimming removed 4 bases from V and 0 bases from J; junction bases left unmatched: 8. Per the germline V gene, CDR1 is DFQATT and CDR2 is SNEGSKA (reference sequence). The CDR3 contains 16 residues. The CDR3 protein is CSATWVQGASYNEQFF. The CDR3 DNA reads TGCAGTGCTACCTGGGTCCAGGGGGCCTCCTACAATGAGCAGTTCTTC.

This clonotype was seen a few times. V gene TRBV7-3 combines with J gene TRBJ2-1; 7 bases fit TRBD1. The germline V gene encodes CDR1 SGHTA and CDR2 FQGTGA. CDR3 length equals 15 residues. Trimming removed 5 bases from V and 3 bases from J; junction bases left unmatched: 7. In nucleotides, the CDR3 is TGTGCCAGCAGCCCAGACAGGGCGGGCTACAATGAGCAGTTCTTC. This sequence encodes CASSPDRAGYNEQFF.

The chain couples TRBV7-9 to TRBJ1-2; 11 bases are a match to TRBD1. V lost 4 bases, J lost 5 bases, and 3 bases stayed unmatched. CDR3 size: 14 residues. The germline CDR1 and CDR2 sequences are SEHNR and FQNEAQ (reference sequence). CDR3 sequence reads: CASSWTGGAYGYTF. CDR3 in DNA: TGTGCCAGCAGCTGGACAGGGGGCGCGTATGGCTACACCTTC. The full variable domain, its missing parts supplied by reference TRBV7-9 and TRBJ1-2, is DTGVSQNPRHKITKRGQNVTFRCDPISEHNRLYWYRQTLGQGPEFLTYFQNEAQLEKSRLLSDRFSAERPKGSFSTLEIQRTEQGDSAMYLCASSWTGGAYGYTFGSGTRLTVV.

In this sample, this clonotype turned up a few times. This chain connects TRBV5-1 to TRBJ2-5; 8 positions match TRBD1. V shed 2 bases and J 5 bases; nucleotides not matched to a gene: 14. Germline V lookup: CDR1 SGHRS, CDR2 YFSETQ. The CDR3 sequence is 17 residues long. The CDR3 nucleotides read TGCGCCAGCAGCTTAGGCGCTACCAGGGGGCGCCTCGAGACCCAGTACTTC. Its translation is CASSLGATRGRLETQYF. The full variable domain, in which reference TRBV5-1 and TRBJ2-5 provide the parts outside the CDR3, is KAGVTQTPRYLIKTRGQQVTLSCSPISGHRSVSWYQQTPGQGLQFLFEYFSETQRNKGNFPGRFSGRQFSNSRSEMNVSTLELGDSALYLCASSLGATRGRLETQYFGPGTRLLVL.

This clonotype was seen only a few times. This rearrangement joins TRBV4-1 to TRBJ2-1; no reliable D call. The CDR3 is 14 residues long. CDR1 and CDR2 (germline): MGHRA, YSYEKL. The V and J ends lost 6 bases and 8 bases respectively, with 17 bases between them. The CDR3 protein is CASSLGPLIDEQFF. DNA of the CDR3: TGCGCCAGCAGTCTCGGTCCCCTAATTGATGAGCAGTTCTTC.

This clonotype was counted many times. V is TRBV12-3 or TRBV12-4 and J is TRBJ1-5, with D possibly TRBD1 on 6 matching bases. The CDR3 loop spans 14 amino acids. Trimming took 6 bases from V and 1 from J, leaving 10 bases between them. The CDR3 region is CASSSQGSNQPQHF. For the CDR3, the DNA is TGTGCCAGCAGCTCCCAGGGGAGCAATCAGCCCCAGCATTTT.

CDR3 loop: CASSSSSRGWFF. The CDR3 region has the DNA TGTGCCAGCAGTTCCTCCTCTCGAGGTTGGTTCTTC. The chain uses TRBV12-3 or TRBV12-4 and TRBJ2-1; D unresolved. Between the trimmed V and J ends, which lost 4 bases and 15 bases, there was a span of 16 bases. The CDR3 length is 12 residues.

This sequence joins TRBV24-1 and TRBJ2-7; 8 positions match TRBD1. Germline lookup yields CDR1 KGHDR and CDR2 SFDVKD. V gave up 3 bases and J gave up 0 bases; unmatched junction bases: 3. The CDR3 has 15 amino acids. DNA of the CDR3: TGTGCCACCAGTGATGGACAGGGACCCTCCTACGAGCAGTACTTC. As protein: CATSDGQGPSYEQYF.

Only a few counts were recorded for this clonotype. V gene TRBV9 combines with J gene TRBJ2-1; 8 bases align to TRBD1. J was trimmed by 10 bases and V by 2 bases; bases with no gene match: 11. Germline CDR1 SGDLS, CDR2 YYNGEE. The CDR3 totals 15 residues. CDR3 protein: CASSVGGQGIGEQFF. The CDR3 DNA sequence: TGTGCCAGCAGCGTGGGTGGACAGGGAATAGGGGAGCAGTTCTTC.

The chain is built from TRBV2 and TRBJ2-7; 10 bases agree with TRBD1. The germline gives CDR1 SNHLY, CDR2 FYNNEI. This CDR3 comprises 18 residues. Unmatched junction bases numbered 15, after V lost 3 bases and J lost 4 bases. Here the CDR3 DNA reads TGTGCCAGCAGTGACGACTTTTCGGGGACAGGGGTCTTGTACGAGCAGTACTTC. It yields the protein CASSDDFSGTGVLYEQYF.

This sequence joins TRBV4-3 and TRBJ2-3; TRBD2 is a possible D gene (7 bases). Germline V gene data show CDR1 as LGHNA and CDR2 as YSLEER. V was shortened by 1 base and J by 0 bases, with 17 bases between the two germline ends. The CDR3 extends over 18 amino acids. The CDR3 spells CASSQGGPGGTSTDTQYF. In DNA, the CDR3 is TGCGCCAGCAGCCAAGGGGGCCCGGGGGGCACTAGCACAGATACGCAGTATTTT.

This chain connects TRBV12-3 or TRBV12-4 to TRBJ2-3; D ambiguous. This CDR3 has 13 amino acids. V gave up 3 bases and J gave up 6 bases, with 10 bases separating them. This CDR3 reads CASSLWPVDTQYF. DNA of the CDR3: TGTGCCAGCAGTTTGTGGCCCGTGGATACGCAGTATTTT.

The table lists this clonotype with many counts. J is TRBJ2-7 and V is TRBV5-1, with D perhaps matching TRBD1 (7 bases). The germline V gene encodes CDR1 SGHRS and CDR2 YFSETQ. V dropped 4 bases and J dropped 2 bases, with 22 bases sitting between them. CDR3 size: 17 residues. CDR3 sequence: CASSTGDSHRATYEQYF. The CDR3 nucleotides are TGCGCCAGCAGCACGGGGGACAGCCATAGGGCTACCTACGAGCAGTACTTC.

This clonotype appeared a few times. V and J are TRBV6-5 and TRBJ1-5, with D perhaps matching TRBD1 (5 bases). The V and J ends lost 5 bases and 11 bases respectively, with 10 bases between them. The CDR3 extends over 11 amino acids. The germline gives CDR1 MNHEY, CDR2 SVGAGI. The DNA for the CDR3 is TGTGCCAGCAGTCGTGGGGGTACCCAGCATTTT. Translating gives CASSRGGTQHF.

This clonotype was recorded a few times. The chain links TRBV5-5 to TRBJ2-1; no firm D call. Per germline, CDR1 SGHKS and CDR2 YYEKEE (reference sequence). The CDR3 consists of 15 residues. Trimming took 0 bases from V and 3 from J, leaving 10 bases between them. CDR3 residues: CASSLDSGVYNEQFF. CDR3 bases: TGTGCCAGCAGCTTGGATAGTGGCGTCTACAATGAGCAGTTCTTC. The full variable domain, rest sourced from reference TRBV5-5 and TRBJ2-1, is DAGVTQSPTHLIKTRGQQVTLRCSPISGHKSVSWYQQVLGQGPQFIFQYYEKEERGRGNFPDRFSARQFPNYSSELNVNALLLGDSALYLCASSLDSGVYNEQFFGPGTRLTVL.

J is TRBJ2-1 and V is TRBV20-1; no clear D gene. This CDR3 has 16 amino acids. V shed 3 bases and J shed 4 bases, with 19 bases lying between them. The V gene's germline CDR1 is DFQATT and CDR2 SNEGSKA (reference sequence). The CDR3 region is CSASASLSENYNEQFF. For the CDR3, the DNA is TGCAGTGCTAGCGCCTCTCTCTCGGAGAATTACAATGAGCAGTTCTTC.

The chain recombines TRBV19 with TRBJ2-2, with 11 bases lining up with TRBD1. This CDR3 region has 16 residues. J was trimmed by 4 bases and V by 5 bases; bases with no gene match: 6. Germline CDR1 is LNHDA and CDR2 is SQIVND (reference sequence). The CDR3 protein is CASSRTGGPLTGELFF. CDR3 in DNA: TGTGCCAGTAGTCGGACAGGGGGCCCACTCACCGGGGAGCTGTTTTTT.

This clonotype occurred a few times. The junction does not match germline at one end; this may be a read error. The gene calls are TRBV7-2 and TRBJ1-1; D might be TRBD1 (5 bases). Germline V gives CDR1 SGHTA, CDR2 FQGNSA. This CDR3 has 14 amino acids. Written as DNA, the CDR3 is TGTGCCAGCACCTTACGGGGGGTGAACACTGAAGCTTTCTTT. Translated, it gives CASTLRGVNTEAFF.

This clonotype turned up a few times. CDR3: CASCPGPGYEQYF. The CDR3 DNA follows: TGTGCCAGCTGTCCCGGGCCGGGCTACGAGCAGTACTTC. The J gene is TRBJ2-7, the V gene TRBV18; the D is unclear. The V and J ends lost 7 bases and 3 bases respectively, with 13 bases between them. Germline CDR1 and CDR2: KGHSH and LQKENI. The CDR3 is 13 residues long.

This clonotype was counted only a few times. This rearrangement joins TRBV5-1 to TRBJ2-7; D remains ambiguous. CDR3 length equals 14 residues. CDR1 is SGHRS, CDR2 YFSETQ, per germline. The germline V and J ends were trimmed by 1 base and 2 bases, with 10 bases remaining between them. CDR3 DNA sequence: TGCGCCAGCAGCTTGAAACAAGGGACCTACGAGCAGTACTTC. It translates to CASSLKQGTYEQYF.

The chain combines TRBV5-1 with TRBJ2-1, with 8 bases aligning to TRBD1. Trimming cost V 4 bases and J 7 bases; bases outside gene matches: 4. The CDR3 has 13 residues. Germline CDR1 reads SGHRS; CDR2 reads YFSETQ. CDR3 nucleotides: TGCGCCAGCAGCGCGAGGACAGGGAATGAGCAGTTCTTC. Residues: CASSARTGNEQFF.

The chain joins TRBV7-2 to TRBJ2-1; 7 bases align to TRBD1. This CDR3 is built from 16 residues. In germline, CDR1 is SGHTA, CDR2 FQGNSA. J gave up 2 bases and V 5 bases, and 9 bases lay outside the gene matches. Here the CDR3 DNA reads TGTGCCAGCAGCATAAGACAGGGTATTACCTACAATGAGCAGTTCTTC. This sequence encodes CASSIRQGITYNEQFF.